This T cell receptor beta chain was sequenced for a study of T cell repertoires in cytomegalovirus infection. Study-wide background: Through public TCR beta signatures, both CMV infection and matching HLA type were indicated.

Via MiXCR, TCRdb re-called the reads, giving one row per CDR3 protein. The sample carries about 500,000 distinct CDR3 sequences, around a third recorded once. This clonotype was detected only a few times. Its antigen is not known. This CDR3 has 13 residues. Germline V gene sequence: CDR1 KGHDR, CDR2 SFDVKD. Trimming left V 1 base short and J 9 bases short, with 9 bases between. The source is a human donor in good health (CMV status not recorded). Some clones in this sample may be carry-over from other donors' samples. V usage is TRBV24-1 and J usage is TRBJ2-1; a weak D match, TRBD1 (5 bases). The sequencing here drew on cultured PBMCs, taken from culture after CMV antigen stimulation. CDR3 DNA sequence: TGTGCCACCAGTGATTTTGGGGCGAGTGAGCAGTTCTTC. As protein: CATSDFGASEQFF.